This paragraph reports one T cell receptor (beta chain). Its specificity is unknown. Under the authors' procedure: For the immunoSEQ data, sequences were junction-only without quality scores, so filtering differed. Measured with immunoSEQ multiplex PCR; TCRdb has only the in-frame clones, and not every one. The V and J calls and the clone size are those of that table, but D and trimming were determined from the DNA. There are 1.5 million to 2.5 million clones in the sample; about 95% occur only once, and roughly 1.2% lies in the top ten. This CDR3 is built from 17 residues. The V and J ends lost 1 base and 6 bases, in that order; junction bases with no gene match: 10. Germline V gene lookup returns CDR1 MNHEY and CDR2 SMNVEV (reference sequence). This entry belongs to a study of shared clonotypes between healthy human individuals. General study points: Clonotypes not shared had lower generation probabilities than those common to all four donors.

CD45RO negativity and positive selection for CCR7 defined naive CD8 cells, a population that excluded terminally differentiated effector memory CD45RA+ cells. Sequencing was performed on naive CD8+ T cells sorted from blood. The receptor's source is a man aged 18-30 years in good health. The gene calls are TRBV27 and TRBJ2-3; 10 nucleotides agree with TRBD2. CDR3 sequence (DNA): TGTGCCAGCAGTTTATTGGTTGTAAGCGGGGGGGCCGATACGCAGTATTTT. Protein product: CASSLLVVSGGADTQYF.